The clone carrying this T cell receptor beta chain has only a few counts. Its cognate antigen is unknown. 5'RACE, which relied on constant-segment primers, yielded TCR alpha and TCR beta cDNA libraries carrying sample barcodes and UMIs. In TCRdb, the 5' RACE reads were re-called with MiXCR into one record per CDR3 protein. The sample consists of 500,000 to 600,000 distinct CDR3 sequences, roughly 17% of them appearing once. This specimen comes from a study of T-cell memory formation after mild COVID-19. Study-level findings and limits: Memory cells collected pre-infection included some clones that later responded, suggesting cross-reactive memory joined. Among CD4+ contracting clones, most were CM and EM, and CD8+ ones EMRA.

The germline V and J ends were trimmed by 0 bases and 2 bases, with 8 bases remaining between them. The CDR3 loop spans 14 amino acids. Germline-derived CDR1 and CDR2 are MNHEY and SVGAGI. Sequences were obtained from PBMCs or a T cell subset sorted from them (not recorded which). This chain joins TRBV6-5 and TRBJ2-7; perhaps TRBD1 as D (5 bases). This receptor was identified in an adult woman who had mild COVID-19 (a few samples of this study predate the infection). Cell type and time point are not known. The CDR3 DNA follows: TGTGCCAGCAGTTACTCACGACAGACCTACGAGCAGTACTTC. Translation: CASSYSRQTYEQYF.